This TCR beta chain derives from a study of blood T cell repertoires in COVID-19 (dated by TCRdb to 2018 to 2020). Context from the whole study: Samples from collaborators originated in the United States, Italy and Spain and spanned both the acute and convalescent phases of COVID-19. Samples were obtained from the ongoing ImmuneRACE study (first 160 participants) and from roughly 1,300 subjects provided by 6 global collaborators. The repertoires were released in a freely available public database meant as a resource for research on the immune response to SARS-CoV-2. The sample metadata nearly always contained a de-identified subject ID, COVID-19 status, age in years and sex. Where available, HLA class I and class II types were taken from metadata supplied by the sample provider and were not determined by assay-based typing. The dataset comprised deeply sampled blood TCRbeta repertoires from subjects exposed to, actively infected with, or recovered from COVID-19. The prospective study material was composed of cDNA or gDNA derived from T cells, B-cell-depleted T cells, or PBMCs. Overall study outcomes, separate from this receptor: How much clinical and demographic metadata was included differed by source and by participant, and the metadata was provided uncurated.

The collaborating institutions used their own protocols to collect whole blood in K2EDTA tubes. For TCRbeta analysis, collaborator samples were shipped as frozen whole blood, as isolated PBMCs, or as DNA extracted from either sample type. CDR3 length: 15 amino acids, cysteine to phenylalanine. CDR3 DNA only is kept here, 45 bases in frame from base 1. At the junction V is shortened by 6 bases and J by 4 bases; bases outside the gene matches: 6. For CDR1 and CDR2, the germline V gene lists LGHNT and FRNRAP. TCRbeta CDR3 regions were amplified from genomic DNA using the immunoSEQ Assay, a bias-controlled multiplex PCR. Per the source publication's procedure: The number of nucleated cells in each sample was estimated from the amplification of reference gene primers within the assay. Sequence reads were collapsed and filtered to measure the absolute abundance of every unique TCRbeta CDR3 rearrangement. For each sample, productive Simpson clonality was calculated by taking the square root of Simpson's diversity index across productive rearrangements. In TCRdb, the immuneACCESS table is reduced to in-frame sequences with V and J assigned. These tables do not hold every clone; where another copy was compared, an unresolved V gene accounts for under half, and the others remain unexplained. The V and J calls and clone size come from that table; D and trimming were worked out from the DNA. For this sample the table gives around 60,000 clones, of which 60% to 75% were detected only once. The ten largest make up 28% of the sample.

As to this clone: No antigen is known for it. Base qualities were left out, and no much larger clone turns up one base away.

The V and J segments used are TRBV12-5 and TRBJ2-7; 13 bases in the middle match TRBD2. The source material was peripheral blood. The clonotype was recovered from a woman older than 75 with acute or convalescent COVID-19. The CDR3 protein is CASGLRTSGSYEQYF. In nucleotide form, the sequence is TGTGCTAGTGGCCTCAGGACTAGCGGGAGTTACGAGCAGTACTTC.